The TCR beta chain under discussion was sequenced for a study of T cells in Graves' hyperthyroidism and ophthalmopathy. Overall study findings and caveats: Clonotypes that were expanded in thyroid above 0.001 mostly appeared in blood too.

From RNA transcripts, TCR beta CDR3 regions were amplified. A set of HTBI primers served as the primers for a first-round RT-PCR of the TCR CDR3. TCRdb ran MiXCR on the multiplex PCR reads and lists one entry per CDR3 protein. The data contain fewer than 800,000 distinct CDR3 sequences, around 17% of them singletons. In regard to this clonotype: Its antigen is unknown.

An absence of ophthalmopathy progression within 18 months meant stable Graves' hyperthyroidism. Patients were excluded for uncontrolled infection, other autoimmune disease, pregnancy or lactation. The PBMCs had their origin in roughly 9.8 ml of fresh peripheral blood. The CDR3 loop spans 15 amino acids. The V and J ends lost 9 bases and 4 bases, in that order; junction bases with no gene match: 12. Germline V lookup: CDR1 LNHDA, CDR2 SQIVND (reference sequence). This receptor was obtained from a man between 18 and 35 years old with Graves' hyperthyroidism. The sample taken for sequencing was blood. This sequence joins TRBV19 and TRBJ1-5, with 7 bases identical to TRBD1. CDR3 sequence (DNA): TGTGCCAGCAAGCTTGACAGGGACGGGAATCAGCCCCAGCATTTT. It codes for CASKLDRDGNQPQHF.